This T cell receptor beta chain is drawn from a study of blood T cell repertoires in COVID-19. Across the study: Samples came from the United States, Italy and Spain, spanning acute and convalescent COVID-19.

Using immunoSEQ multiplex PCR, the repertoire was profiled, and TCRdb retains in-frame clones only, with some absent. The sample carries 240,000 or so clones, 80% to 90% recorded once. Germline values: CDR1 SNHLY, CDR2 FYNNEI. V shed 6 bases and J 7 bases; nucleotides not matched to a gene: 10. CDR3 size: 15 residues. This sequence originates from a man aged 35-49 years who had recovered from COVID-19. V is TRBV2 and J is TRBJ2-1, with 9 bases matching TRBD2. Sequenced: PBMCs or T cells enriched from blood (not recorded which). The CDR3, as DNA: TGTGCCAGCAGGGTACTAGCGGGCAGTGTAAATGAGCAGTTCTTC. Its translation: CASRVLAGSVNEQFF.